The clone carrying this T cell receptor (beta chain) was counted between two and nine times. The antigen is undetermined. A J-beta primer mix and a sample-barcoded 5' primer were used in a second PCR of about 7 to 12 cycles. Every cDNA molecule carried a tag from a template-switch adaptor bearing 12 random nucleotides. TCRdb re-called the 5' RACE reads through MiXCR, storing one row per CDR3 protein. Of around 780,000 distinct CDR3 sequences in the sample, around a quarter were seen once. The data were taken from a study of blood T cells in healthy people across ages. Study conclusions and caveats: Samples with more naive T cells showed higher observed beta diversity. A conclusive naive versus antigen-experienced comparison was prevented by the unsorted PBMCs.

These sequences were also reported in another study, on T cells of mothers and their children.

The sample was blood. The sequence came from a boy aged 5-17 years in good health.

The CDR3 protein is CASSPSRRLSYNEQFF. In nucleotides, the CDR3 is TGTGCCAGCAGCCCTTCTAGACGTCTATCCTACAATGAGCAGTTCTTC. The rearrangement uses TRBV12-3 or TRBV12-4 and TRBJ2-1; D unresolved. The V gene lost 6 bases and the J gene lost 1 base, with 16 bases spanning the gap. The CDR3 has 16 residues.